This TCR beta chain was recovered during a study of blood T cell repertoires in COVID-19. V dropped 2 bases and J dropped 6 bases, with 4 bases sitting between them. This CDR3 is 11 amino acids long. Measured with immunoSEQ multiplex PCR; TCRdb has only the in-frame clones, and not every one. Of over 90,000 clones listed, roughly 79% are singletons. Sequencing was done on a sample of peripheral blood. The chain employs TRBV12-3 or TRBV12-4 and TRBJ1-1; D remains unclear. This receptor was obtained from a man older than 75 with COVID-19, enrolled during active disease. The CDR3, as DNA: TGTGCCAGCAGTTTATCCGCTGAAGCTTTCTTT. Residues: CASSLSAEAFF.